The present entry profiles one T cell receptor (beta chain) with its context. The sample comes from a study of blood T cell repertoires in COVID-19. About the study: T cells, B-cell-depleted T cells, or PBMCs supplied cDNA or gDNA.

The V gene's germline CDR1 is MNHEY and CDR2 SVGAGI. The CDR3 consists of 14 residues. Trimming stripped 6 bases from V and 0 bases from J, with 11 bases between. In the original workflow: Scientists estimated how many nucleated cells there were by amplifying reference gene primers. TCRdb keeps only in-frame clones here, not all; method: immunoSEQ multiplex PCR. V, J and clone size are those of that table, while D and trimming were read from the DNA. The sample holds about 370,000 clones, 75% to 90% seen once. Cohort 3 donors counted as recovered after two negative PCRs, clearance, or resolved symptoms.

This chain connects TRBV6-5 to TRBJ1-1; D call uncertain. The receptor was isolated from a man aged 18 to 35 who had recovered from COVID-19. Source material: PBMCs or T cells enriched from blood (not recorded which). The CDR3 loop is CASSSPTVNTEAFF. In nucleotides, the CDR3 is TGTGCCAGCAGCTCACCTACCGTGAACACTGAAGCTTTCTTT.